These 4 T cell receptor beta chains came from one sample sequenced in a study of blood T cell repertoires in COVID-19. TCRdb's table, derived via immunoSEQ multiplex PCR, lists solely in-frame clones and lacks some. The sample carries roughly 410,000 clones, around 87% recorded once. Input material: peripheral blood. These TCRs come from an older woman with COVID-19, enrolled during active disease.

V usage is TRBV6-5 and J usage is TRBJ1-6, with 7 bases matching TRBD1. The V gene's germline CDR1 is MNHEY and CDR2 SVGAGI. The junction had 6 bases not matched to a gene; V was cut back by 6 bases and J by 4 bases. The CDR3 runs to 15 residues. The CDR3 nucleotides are TGTGCCAGCAGGACCCCGACAGGGTATAATTCACCCCTCCACTTT. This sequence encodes CASRTPTGYNSPLHF.

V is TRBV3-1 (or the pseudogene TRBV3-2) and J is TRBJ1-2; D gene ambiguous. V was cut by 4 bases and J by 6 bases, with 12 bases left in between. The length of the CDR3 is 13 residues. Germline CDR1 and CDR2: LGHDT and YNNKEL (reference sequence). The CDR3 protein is CASSLEGGNGYTF. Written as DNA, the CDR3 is TGTGCCAGCAGCCTCGAGGGCGGGAATGGCTACACCTTC.

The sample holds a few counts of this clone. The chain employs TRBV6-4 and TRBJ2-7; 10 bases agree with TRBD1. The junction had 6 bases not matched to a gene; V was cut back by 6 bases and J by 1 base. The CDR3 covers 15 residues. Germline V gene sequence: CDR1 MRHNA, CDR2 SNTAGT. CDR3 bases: TGTGCCAGCAGCCCCGGGACAGGGGAGTCCTACGAGCAGTACTTC. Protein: CASSPGTGESYEQYF.

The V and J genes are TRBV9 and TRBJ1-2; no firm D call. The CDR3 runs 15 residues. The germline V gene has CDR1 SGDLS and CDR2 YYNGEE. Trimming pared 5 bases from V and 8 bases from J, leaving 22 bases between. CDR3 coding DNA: TGTGCCAGCAGTGATCTAGGATTAGGATCGGGGGGCTACACCTTC. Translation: CASSDLGLGSGGYTF.